The present TCR beta chain was sequenced within a study of neoadjuvant nivolumab and ipilimumab in lung cancer. Looking at the study overall: Patients got nivolumab 3 mg/kg on days 1, 15 and 29; combination added ipilimumab 1 mg/kg day 1.

The table lists this clone with a count of one. What it binds is unknown. Trimming pared 1 base from V and 3 bases from J, leaving 5 bases between. This CDR3 is built from 13 residues. The germline CDR1 and CDR2 sequences are SGHNT and YENEEA. This table comes from immunoSEQ multiplex PCR, and its TCRdb copy is limited to in-frame clones, with some not included. The sample contains about 29,000 clones, approximately 86% of which appear only once. Regarding the study as a whole: Higher pretherapy blood TCR richness went with higher resected-tumor richness. Pathologic regression was not significantly tied to TCR clonality.

The sample was tumor tissue, taken after neoadjuvant nivolumab, alone or with ipilimumab, at or shortly before surgery. This TCR derives from an adult with non-small cell lung cancer. V gene TRBV11-3 combines with J gene TRBJ2-3, with no clear D. CDR3 region: CASSLGQTDTQYF. As DNA, the CDR3 is TGTGCCAGCAGCTTAGGTCAAACAGATACGCAGTATTTT.